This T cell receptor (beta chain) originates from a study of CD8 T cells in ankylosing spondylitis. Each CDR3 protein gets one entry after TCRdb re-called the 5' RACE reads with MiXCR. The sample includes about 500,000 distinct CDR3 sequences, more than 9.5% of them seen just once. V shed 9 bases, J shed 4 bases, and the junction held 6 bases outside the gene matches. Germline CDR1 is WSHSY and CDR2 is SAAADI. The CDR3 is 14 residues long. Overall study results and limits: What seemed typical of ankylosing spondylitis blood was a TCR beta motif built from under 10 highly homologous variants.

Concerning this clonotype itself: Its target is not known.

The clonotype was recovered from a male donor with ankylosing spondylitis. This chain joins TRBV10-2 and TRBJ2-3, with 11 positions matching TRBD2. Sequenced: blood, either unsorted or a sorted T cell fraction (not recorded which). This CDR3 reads CASRDSGRADTQYF. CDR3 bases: TGCGCCAGTAGGGATAGCGGGAGGGCAGATACGCAGTATTTT.